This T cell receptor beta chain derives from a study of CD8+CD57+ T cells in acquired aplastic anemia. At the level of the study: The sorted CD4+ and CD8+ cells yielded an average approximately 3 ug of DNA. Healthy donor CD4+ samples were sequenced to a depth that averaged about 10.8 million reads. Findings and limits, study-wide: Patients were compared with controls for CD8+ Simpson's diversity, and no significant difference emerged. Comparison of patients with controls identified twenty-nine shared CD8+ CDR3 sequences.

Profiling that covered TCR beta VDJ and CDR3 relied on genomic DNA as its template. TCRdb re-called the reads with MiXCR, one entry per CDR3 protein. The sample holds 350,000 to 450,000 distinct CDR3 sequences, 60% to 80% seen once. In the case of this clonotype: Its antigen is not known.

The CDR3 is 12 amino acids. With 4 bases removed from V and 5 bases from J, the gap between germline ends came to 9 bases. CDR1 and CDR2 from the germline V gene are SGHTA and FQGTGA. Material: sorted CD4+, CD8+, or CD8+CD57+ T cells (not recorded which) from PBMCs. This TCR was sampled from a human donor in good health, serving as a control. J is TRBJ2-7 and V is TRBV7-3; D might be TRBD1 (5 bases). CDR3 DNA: TGTGCCAGCAGCTCGACAGCCCACGAGCAGTACTTC. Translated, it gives CASSSTAHEQYF.